Listed below are T cell receptor beta chains from one sample, sequenced in a study of CD8+ T cells in alopecia areata. Libraries were prepared by immunoSEQ multiplex PCR; TCRdb keeps only in-frame clonotypes and omits some of them. The sample records roughly 230,000 clones, roughly 44% being singletons. The input for sequencing was CD4+ T cells sorted from blood, taken around week 37, from a patient treated with tofacitinib. The receptors come from a human donor with alopecia areata. The CDR3 runs from the conserved cysteine through the conserved F or W. A D gene is named only where the DNA matches it firmly. Only part of the rows carry a size: once, few, many, or a class if the clone is expanded.

V gene	clone size	D gene	J gene	CDR3 DNA	CDR3 protein
TRBV5-4	.	.	TRBJ2-7	TGTGCCAGCAGCCGGGCTCAAGACTACGAGCAGTACTTC	CASSRAQDYEQYF
TRBV7-2	few	.	TRBJ1-2	TGTGCCAGCAGCTGGATCACAGGGAGTTCGAATGGCTACACCTTC	CASSWITGSSNGYTF
TRBV30	.	.	TRBJ1-3	TGTGCCTGGAGTGTAGGACCCACCATATATTTT	CAWSVGPTIYF
TRBV5-8	few	.	TRBJ2-6	TGTGCCAGCAGTAAATTGCTGGCCCCTGGGGCCAACGTCCTGACTTTC	CASSKLLAPGANVLTF
TRBV15	.	TRBD2	TRBJ2-1	TGTGCCACCAGCATTCTATGGACTAGCGGGGACAATGAGCAGTTCTTC	CATSILWTSGDNEQFF
TRBV29-1	.	.	TRBJ2-3	TGCAGCGGGACGGATACGCAGTATTTT	CSGTDTQYF
TRBV5-1	.	.	TRBJ2-7	TGCGCCAGCAGCCCCGCCGGGGCTAACGAGCAGTACTTC	CASSPAGANEQYF
TRBV19	.	.	TRBJ2-7	TGTGCCAGTGGACCTGTGGGGGAGCCCTACTCCTACGAGCAGTACTTC	CASGPVGEPYSYEQYF
TRBV11-1	.	.	TRBJ2-1	TGTGCCAGCAGCACCCCCCGGGCCCCCCGACCGCACAATGAGCAGTTCTTC	CASSTPRAPRPHNEQFF
TRBV29-1	.	.	TRBJ2-2	TGCAGCGTTTCTACCGATCTCTTAACCGGGGAGCTGTTTTTT	CSVSTDLLTGELFF
TRBV12-2	.	.	TRBJ1-2	TGTGCAAGTCGCTTAGCGATCTTGACGGGACGGCCGAGGGGAGGCTACACCTTC	CASRLAILTGRPRGGYTF
TRBV29-1	.	.	TRBJ1-2	TGCAGCGCCGCAACAGGAAACTACTATGGCTACACCTTC	CSAATGNYYGYTF
TRBV7-2	.	.	TRBJ2-5	TGTGCCAGCAGCTTAGCCCCCCTTTCAGGGGAGACCCAGTACTTC	CASSLAPLSGETQYF
TRBV7-9	.	TRBD2	TRBJ2-2	TGTGCCAGCAGAGGACTAGCGGGAGGCTCGAGCACCGGGGAGCTGTTTTTT	CASRGLAGGSSTGELFF
TRBV29-1	few	.	TRBJ2-1	TGCAGCGGCTCGGACATCCGCTCCTACAATGAGCAGTTCTTC	CSGSDIRSYNEQFF
TRBV10-3	.	.	TRBJ2-7	TGTGCCATCAGTCCGTCGACCGGGACAACTCCCTACGAGCAGTACTTC	CAISPSTGTTPYEQYF
TRBV25-1	.	.	TRBJ2-2	TGTGCCAGCAGTGAATACGGGACCACGAACACCGGGGAGCTGTTTTTT	CASSEYGTTNTGELFF
TRBV4-1	few	.	TRBJ1-3	TGCGCCAGCAGCCAAGATCCTGGAAACACCATATATTTT	CASSQDPGNTIYF
TRBV29-1	.	.	TRBJ2-3	TGCAGCGTTGTCTCCGGGGGCCCAGATACGCAGTATTTT	CSVVSGGPDTQYF